One TCR beta chain is described in this entry. The data originate from a study of blood T cell repertoires in COVID-19. The wider study: There were acute and convalescent COVID-19 samples, and they came from the United States, Italy and Spain. From T cells, B-cell-depleted T cells, or PBMCs came the material, which was cDNA or gDNA.

The Seattle patients, enrolled during active infection, were followed longitudinally. The data were produced by immunoSEQ multiplex PCR, yet TCRdb's version contains in-frame clones alone and is incomplete. The repertoire holds roughly 350,000 clones, with over 80% as singletons. Per germline, CDR1 SGHTA and CDR2 FQGNSA. CDR3 length: 14 residues. Trimming cost V 1 base and J 6 bases, with 12 bases left between them. The sample consisted of peripheral blood. J is TRBJ1-1 and V is TRBV7-2; maybe TRBD1 (5 bases). This TCR was sampled from a woman in her forties or fifties with COVID-19, enrolled during active disease. The CDR3 DNA follows: TGTGCCAGCAGCTTAGTGTTAGGGGTCCCTGAAGCTTTCTTT. Translating gives CASSLVLGVPEAFF.